This is a list of T cell receptor beta chains from one sample in a study of CD4+ T cells in melanoma. Assay used: immunoSEQ multiplex PCR; TCRdb lists only in-frame clones, some missing. The profile shows more than 110,000 clones, about 93% of them singletons. The receptors here all came from a human donor with melanoma. Both conserved end residues are part of each CDR3. Fields, in order: V gene, clone size, J gene, D gene, CDR3 DNA, CDR3 protein. A D gene is named only where the DNA matches it firmly. Where a row states a size, it is once, few, many or the class of an expanded clone; other rows omit it.

TRBV19	.	TRBJ1-1	.	TGTGCCAGTAGTAAATGGGGAAACACTGAAGCTTTCTTT	CASSKWGNTEAFF
TRBV4-1	.	TRBJ1-3	.	TGCGCCAGCAGCCAAGCCAGGGGCTCTGGAAACACCATATATTTT	CASSQARGSGNTIYF
TRBV5-1	.	TRBJ2-7	.	TGCGCCAGCAGTATCCAAGCGGAAACCTACGAGCAGTACTTC	CASSIQAETYEQYF
TRBV4-1	.	TRBJ2-5	TRBD2	TGCGCCAGCAGCCAAGATCGGGGGGGGGAGACCCAGTACTTC	CASSQDRGGETQYF
TRBV7-9	.	TRBJ1-4	.	TGTGCCAGCAGCTTATCATACGGTCTGGCTAATGAAAAACTGTTTTTT	CASSLSYGLANEKLFF
TRBV5-1	.	TRBJ1-2	.	TGCGCCAGCAGCTTGGGTTCTGGGGACTATGGCTACACCTTC	CASSLGSGDYGYTF
TRBV7-9	.	TRBJ2-5	.	TGTGCCAGCAGCCCGGATGCCCTAGCCGGAGAGACCCAGTACTTC	CASSPDALAGETQYF
TRBV2	.	TRBJ1-5	.	TGTGCCAGCAGTGAAGCCAGGGAACAGCCCCAGCATTTT	CASSEAREQPQHF
TRBV7-9	.	TRBJ2-1	.	TGTGCCAGCAGCTTAGCAGGGGTCGACAATGAGCAGTTCTTC	CASSLAGVDNEQFF
TRBV7-8	.	TRBJ2-7	.	TGTGCCAGCAGCTTTTACTCGGGATATTCCTACGAGCAGTACTTC	CASSFYSGYSYEQYF
TRBV2	few	TRBJ2-1	.	TGTGCCAGCAACCGGGACTCCTACAATGAGCAGTTCTTC	CASNRDSYNEQFF
TRBV6-5	.	TRBJ2-5	.	TGTGCCAGCAGCCGGGACCCGGTGTACCAAGAGACCCAGTACTTC	CASSRDPVYQETQYF
TRBV10-1	.	TRBJ2-1	TRBD2	TGCGCCAGCAGTGAGATCCGGGGGGGAAGCTACAATGAGCAGTTCTTC	CASSEIRGGSYNEQFF
TRBV30	.	TRBJ2-1	.	TGTGCCTGGACCAAACCGGGCTACAATGAGCAGTTCTTC	CAWTKPGYNEQFF
TRBV12-2	once	TRBJ1-4	.	TGTGCAAGTCGCCAGCGACAGGAAAAACTGTTTTTT	CASRQRQEKLFF
TRBV5-6	.	TRBJ1-1	.	TGTGCCAGCAGCTTCGTACTAGGGCTCGGTAACACTGAAGCTTTCTTT	CASSFVLGLGNTEAFF
TRBV7-2	.	TRBJ2-3	TRBD2	TGTGCCAGCAGCTCCCGGCGGACTAGCGGGGCGTACATCCGAGATACGCAGTATTTT	CASSSRRTSGAYIRDTQYF
TRBV2	.	TRBJ2-7	.	TGTGCCAGCACTTGGGACACCCCTCGAGAGCAGTACTTC	CASTWDTPREQYF
TRBV7-3	.	TRBJ2-2	.	TGTGCCAGCAGCTTAAACAGAAACACCGGGGAGCTGTTTTTT	CASSLNRNTGELFF
TRBV6-1	.	TRBJ2-3	.	TGTGCCAGCAGGCTTAGTGTGCGCACAGATACGCAGTATTTT	CASRLSVRTDTQYF
TRBV5-5	once	TRBJ2-3	.	TGTGCCAGCAGCTTGGCCGGCGGCCCGCTTGCGGATACGCAGTATTTT	CASSLAGGPLADTQYF
TRBV10-3	.	TRBJ2-7	TRBD1	TGTGCCATTGGGACAGGGGCCGACTACGAGCAGTACTTC	CAIGTGADYEQYF
TRBV30	.	TRBJ2-5	.	TGTGCCTGGAGTGTATTTCCGGGGGCTAAAGAGACCCAGTACTTC	CAWSVFPGAKETQYF
TRBV5-1	.	TRBJ2-7	TRBD2	TGCGCCAGCAGCTTGCCGGGACTAGCGGGGGCCTACGAGCAGTACTTC	CASSLPGLAGAYEQYF
TRBV4-1	.	TRBJ1-5	.	TGCGCCAGCAGCCAAGATCCGGGCAATCGGCCCCAGCATTTT	CASSQDPGNRPQHF
TRBV7-9	.	TRBJ1-6	.	TGTGCCAGCAGCTTACCGGGTAGCAATTCACCCCTCCACTTT	CASSLPGSNSPLHF
TRBV6-5	.	TRBJ1-6	.	TGTGCCAGCAGCCCCGAATATTCCTATAATTCACCCCTCCACTTT	CASSPEYSYNSPLHF